The present T cell receptor beta chain was sequenced within a study of blood T cells in healthy people across ages. Primed by a sample-barcoded 5' primer and a J-beta primer mix, a second PCR proceeded for about 6 to 12 cycles. TCRdb analysed the 5' RACE reads with MiXCR anew, one entry per CDR3 protein. The table lists about 1 million distinct CDR3 sequences, 35% to 50% of them singletons. There are a few counts of this clonotype. Sequenced sample: blood. This clonotype was sampled from a woman in her sixties or seventies in good health.

Written as DNA, the CDR3 is TGTGCCAGCAGCAGACAGGCCTATGGCTACACCTTC. Encoded protein: CASSRQAYGYTF. The chain employs TRBV7-9 and TRBJ1-2, with D possibly being TRBD1 (6 bases). The CDR3 spans 12 residues. The V gene lost 5 bases and the J gene lost 4 bases, with 8 bases spanning the gap. Germline V gene lookup returns CDR1 SEHNR and CDR2 FQNEAQ (reference sequence).